This record looks at one T cell receptor beta chain sequence and its context. This CDR3 is 14 amino acids long. CDR1 MNHEY and CDR2 SMNVEV come from the germline V gene (reference sequence). With V trimmed by 2 bases and J by 4 bases, 3 bases remained unmatched. 13 Jbeta primers and 60 Vbeta primers were used for the PCR. Authors' analysis steps: About 80 million unique TCR beta chains, approximately 11 million of them shared, were counted by a later analysis. Produced via immunoSEQ multiplex PCR; TCRdb's table is partial and in-frame only. The V and J calls and the clone size are those of that table, but D and trimming were determined from the DNA. The profile shows fewer than 250,000 clones, about 87% of them singletons. The sample comes from a study of cytomegalovirus exposure and HLA in healthy donors. Study background: Assignment to the Caucasian-associated ancestry cluster applied to over 70% of the 350 to 500 genotyped donors.

This clonotype was obtained from a woman between 18 and 29 years old in good health and CMV-seronegative. This rearrangement joins TRBV27 to TRBJ2-7; the match to TRBD1 covers 9 bases. Sequencing was carried out using PBMCs. CDR3 sequence: CASSLLGQGYEQYF. In nucleotides, the CDR3 is TGTGCCAGCAGTTTACTGGGACAGGGTTACGAGCAGTACTTC.